What follows is one T cell receptor (beta chain) and its context. The antigen remains undetermined. A junction end diverges from the germline sequence, so it may reflect a read error. The researchers obtained blood RNA from unsorted whole blood and also extracted germline DNA. These data are taken from a study of tumor-infiltrating lymphocytes in primary liver carcinoma. Study-wide background: Aged between 30 and 69 years, the patients were men and women.

Researchers generated TCR beta cDNA from 500 to 600 ng of total RNA, relying on a constant-region primer. Slightly modified ARM-PCR, run as three nested multiplex PCR rounds, produced the TCR beta libraries. The opening two PCR rounds, roughly 11 cycles each, paired TRBV1-TRBV30 forward primers with a C-beta reverse primer. TCRdb reprocessed the multiplex PCR reads with MiXCR, giving one entry per CDR3 protein. The sample includes approximately 330,000 distinct CDR3 sequences, less than 70% of them seen just once. Germline assignment: CDR1 SGHAT and CDR2 FQNNGV. This CDR3 contains 14 residues. Study-wide points: Left bulk and unsorted, the samples did not allow CD4+ and CD8+ repertoires to be compared. Blood had a significantly lower top-250-clone fraction than tumors did (p = 0.039).

The chain employs TRBV11-2 and TRBJ2-3; D perhaps matches TRBD2 (5 bases). This TCR was sampled from a man aged 35 to 55 with primary liver carcinoma and hepatitis B virus infection. The sample was peripheral blood. This CDR3 reads CASGSTTRADTQYF. The CDR3 DNA reads TGTGCCAGCGGCTCCACGACGAGGGCAGATACACAGTATTTT.